What follows is one T cell receptor beta chain and its context. The authors' processing: It was from reference gene primer amplification that nucleated cell counts were estimated. Generated by immunoSEQ multiplex PCR, the TCRdb table keeps only in-frame clones and is missing some. That table gives V, J and clone size, and the DNA gave D and trimming. The sample has 150,000 to 200,000 clones; around 79% are singletons. This sample was taken from a study of blood T cell repertoires in COVID-19. Background on the study: Acute and convalescent COVID-19 specimens originated in the United States, Italy and Spain.

The V gene lost 5 bases and the J gene lost 5 bases, with 14 bases spanning the gap. There are 14 residues in the CDR3. CDR1 is SGHVS, CDR2 FQNEAQ, per germline. Seattle patients were enrolled while actively infected and followed longitudinally. This TCR was sampled from a woman between 35 and 50 years old with COVID-19, enrolled during active disease. Specimen: peripheral blood. This chain joins TRBV7-8 and TRBJ2-3, with D possibly TRBD2 on 5 matching bases. The CDR3 loop is CASSPGIKGDTQYF. Written as DNA, the CDR3 is TGTGCCAGCAGCCCCGGGATCAAGGGAGATACGCAGTATTTT.